This T cell receptor (beta chain) is drawn from a study of T-cell reconstitution after alpha-beta-depleted transplantation in children. Trimming removed 6 bases at V and 0 bases at J, with 9 bases between. The length of the CDR3 is 13 residues. As it was prepared, the TCRbeta library received unique molecular identifiers. TCRdb reprocessed the PCR reads via MiXCR and lists one record per CDR3 protein. The table has more than 550,000 distinct CDR3 sequences, about 10% seen once. The sequence was collected from a human donor who donated a stem cell graft to a child with acute myeloid leukemia. The chain couples TRBV12-3 or TRBV12-4 to TRBJ2-7; no clear D gene. The input for sequencing was PBMCs from the stem cell graft donor, taken from the stem cell graft. The CDR3 region has the DNA TGTGCCAGCAGAGGGCCGAGCTCCTACGAGCAGTACTTC. Translation: CASRGPSSYEQYF.